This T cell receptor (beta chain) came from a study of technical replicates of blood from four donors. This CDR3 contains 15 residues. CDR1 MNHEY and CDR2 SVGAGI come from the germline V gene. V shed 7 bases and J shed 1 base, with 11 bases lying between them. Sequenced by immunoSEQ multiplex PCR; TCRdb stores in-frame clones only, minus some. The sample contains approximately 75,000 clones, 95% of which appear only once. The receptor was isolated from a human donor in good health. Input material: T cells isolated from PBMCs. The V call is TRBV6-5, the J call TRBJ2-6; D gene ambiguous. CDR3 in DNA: TGTGCCAGCACCCCTACTGAGTCTGGGGCCAACGTCCTGACTTTC. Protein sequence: CASTPTESGANVLTF.